Here is one T cell receptor (beta chain) with its context. This clonotype was counted a few times. What antigen it recognizes has not been identified. Base qualities are not recorded, but no much larger clone differs from it by a single base. The data originate from a study of T-cell memory formation after mild COVID-19 (dated by TCRdb to about 2021). In the study overall: Most TCR sequence clusters were specific to one of the two donors. In a couple of donors, T-cell clones that expanded and contracted after mild COVID-19 were followed by sequencing TCRalpha and TCRbeta repertoires longitudinally. Two young, previously healthy adult volunteers, one female and one male, were included in the cohort. Paper-wide results and their limitations: Contracting CD4+ clones appeared mostly in the CM and EM memory subsets, whereas CD8+ clones were enriched in EMRA. From day 15 to 85, contracting clones showed balanced CD4/CD8 phenotypes, whereas a second wave of clones that expanded from day 15 to 37 leaned towards CD4+. Only a couple of mild cases were covered by the study, and larger cohorts that include severe cases with pre-infection samples were considered necessary. The detection of some responding clones in pre-infection memory suggests that pre-existing cross-reactive memory T cells joined the SARS-CoV-2 response. SARS-CoV-2 specificity of the second-wave clones peaking on day 37 was not confirmed.

Ficoll-Paque density gradient centrifugation was the method used to isolate PBMCs. Reading the germline V gene (reference sequence) gives CDR1 DFQATT and CDR2 SNEGSKA. The cysteine opens and the phenylalanine closes a CDR3 of 13 amino acids. Here the CDR3 DNA is all that survives: 39 bases in frame from base 1. The trim is 1 base for V and 3 bases for J, with a gap of 7 bases between the germline ends. This sample was sequenced with an Illumina NovaSeq 6000. cDNA libraries for TCRalpha and TCRbeta were prepared by 5'RACE using constant-segment primers, with sample barcodes and unique molecular identifiers added. Trizol reagent was used to extract RNA from every sample. Amplification of the libraries took two PCR steps, and the second step added a second sample barcode plus Illumina TruSeq adapters. Libraries were sequenced on an Illumina NovaSeq with 2 x 150 bp paired-end reads. The published analysis was carried out like this. Reads were demultiplexed and collapsed into UMI-guided consensus sequences with migec v1.2.7. Using mixcr v2.1.11, UMI consensuses were aligned to TRA and TRB V and J templates and then assembled into clonotypes. A clonotype was counted as expanded or contracted only if both edgeR and NoisET called the change significant, with noise models trained on biological replicates. For edgeR calls, the thresholds were a false discovery rate-adjusted p below 0.01 and a log2 fold-change of 1. As an exploratory analysis of dynamics, max-normalized trajectories of the 1000 most abundant clonotypes were examined by PCA with hierarchical clustering. The CD4 or CD8 phenotype of responding clones was assigned using the separately sequenced CD4+ and CD8+ repertoires. The public reads were quality trimmed at Q25 with fastp and then assembled into clones with MiXCR by TCRdb, keeping productive beta chains. Every entry covers one CDR3 protein and lists the most common genes and DNA from its rows. These V and J calls originate from TCRdb's pipeline instead of the authors' own analysis. This sample gives 300,000 to 350,000 distinct CDR3 sequences in total; 13% to 15% of them show up just once. The top ten clonotypes cover roughly a fifth of the sample.

The source is a man aged 18 to 29 who had mild COVID-19 (a few samples of this study predate the infection). The sample titles of this study are shuffled in the database, so cell type and time point are left out; the donor was told from shared clones. Input material: PBMCs or a T cell subset sorted from them (not recorded which). The rearrangement combines TRBV20-1 with TRBJ1-5; the D region possibly corresponds to TRBD1 (6 bases align). The CDR3 protein sequence reads: CSARGQDNQPQHF. Read as DNA, the sequence is TGCAGTGCTAGAGGACAGGACAATCAGCCCCAGCATTTT.